Detailed here is one TCR beta chain. The record originates from a study of Ad26.COV2.S vaccination and SARS-CoV-2 variants. The length of the CDR3 is 17 residues. Looked up from germline, CDR1 is KGHSH and CDR2 is LQKENI. Trimming removed 2 bases from V and 0 bases from J, with 16 bases in between. Treatment denoted: about 20 received Ad26.COV2.S at low or high dose, single or two shots; 5 received placebo; per-sample allocation not given. On day 63 after the first injection, vaccine and placebo recipients gave samples. Only in-frame clones appear in the TCRdb table, and some are missing; sequencing was by immunoSEQ multiplex PCR. The sample consists of 380,000 or so clones, 80% to 90% of them appearing once.

The TCR comes from a person aged 18-60 years who received the Ad26.COV2.S COVID-19 vaccine or a placebo. Specimen: peripheral blood, collected in a trial of Ad26.COV2.S vaccine versus placebo. The gene calls are TRBV18 and TRBJ1-1, with D perhaps TRBD1 (6 bases). The CDR3: CASSPFPQGGLNTEAFF. In DNA form, the CDR3 reads TGTGCCAGCTCACCATTTCCACAGGGAGGGTTGAACACTGAAGCTTTCTTT.